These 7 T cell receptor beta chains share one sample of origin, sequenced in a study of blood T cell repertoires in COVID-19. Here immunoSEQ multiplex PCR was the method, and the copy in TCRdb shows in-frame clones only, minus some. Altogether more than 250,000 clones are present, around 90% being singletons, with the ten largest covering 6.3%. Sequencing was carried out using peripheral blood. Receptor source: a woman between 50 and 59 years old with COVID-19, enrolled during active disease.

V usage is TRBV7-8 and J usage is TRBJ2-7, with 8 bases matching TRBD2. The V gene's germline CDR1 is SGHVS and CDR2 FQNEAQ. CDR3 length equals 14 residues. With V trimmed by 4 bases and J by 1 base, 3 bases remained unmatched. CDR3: CASSWSGSSYEQYF. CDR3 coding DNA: TGTGCCAGCAGCTGGAGCGGGAGTTCCTACGAGCAGTACTTC. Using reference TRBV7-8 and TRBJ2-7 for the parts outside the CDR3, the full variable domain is GAGVSQSPRYKVAKRGQDVALRCDPISGHVSLFWYQQALGQGPEFLTYFQNEAQLDKSGLPSDRFFAERPEGSVSTLKIQRTQQEDSAVYLCASSWSGSSYEQYFGPGTRLTVT.

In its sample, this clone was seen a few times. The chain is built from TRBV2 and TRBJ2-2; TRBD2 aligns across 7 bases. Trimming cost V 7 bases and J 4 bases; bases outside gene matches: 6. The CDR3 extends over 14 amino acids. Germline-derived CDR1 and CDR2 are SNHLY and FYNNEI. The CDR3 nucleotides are TGTGCCAGCACTTGGCGGGAGAGCACCGGGGAGCTGTTTTTT. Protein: CASTWRESTGELFF.

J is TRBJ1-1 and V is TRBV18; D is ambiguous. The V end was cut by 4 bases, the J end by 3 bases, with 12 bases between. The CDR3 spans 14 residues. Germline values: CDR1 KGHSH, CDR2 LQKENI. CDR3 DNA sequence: TGTGCCAGCTCACTCTCCGACACGGACACTGAAGCTTTCTTT. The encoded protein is CASSLSDTDTEAFF.

The CDR3 DNA follows: TGTGCCAGCAACTCCTTGGGGGCGGGAGAGACCCAGTACTTC. It is translated as CASNSLGAGETQYF. V is TRBV7-2 and J is TRBJ2-5; possibly TRBD1 for D (6 bases). V lost 7 bases and J lost 4, with 16 bases in between. Germline V gene sequence: CDR1 SGHTA, CDR2 FQGNSA. The CDR3 contains 14 residues.

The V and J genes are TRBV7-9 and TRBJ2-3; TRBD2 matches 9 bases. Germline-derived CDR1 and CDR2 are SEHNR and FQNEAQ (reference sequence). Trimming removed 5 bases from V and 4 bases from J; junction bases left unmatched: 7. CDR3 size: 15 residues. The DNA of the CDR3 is TGTGCCAGCAGCAATAGCGGGAGTATCTCAGATACGCAGTATTTT. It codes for CASSNSGSISDTQYF.

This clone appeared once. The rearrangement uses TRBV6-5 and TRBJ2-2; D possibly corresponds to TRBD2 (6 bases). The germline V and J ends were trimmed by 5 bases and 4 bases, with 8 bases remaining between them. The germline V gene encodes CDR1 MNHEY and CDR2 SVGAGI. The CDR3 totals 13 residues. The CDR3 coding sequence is TGTGCCAGCAGTCGGGGGTCCACCGGGGAGCTGTTTTTT. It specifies CASSRGSTGELFF.

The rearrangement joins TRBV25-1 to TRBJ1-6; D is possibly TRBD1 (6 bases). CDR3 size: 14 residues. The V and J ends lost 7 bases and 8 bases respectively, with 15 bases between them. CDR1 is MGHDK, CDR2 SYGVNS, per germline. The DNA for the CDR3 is TGTGCCAGCAAGGGAGGGACACACCATTCACCCCTCCACTTT. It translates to CASKGGTHHSPLHF. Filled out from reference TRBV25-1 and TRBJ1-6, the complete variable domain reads EADIYQTPRYLVIGTGKKITLECSQTMGHDKMYWYQQDPGMELHLIHYSYGVNSTEKGDLSSESTVSRIRTEHFPLTLESARPSHTSQYLCASKGGTHHSPLHFGNGTRLTVT.